The 21 T cell receptor beta chains reported below all come from one sample, sequenced in a study of Graves' ophthalmopathy and Graves' hyperthyroidism (dated by TCRdb to the late 2010s). This sample was sequenced with an Illumina HiSeq 2000. For repertoire sequencing, the TCR beta CDR3 regions were amplified from RNA transcripts. The first round of RT-PCR was done with HTBI primers and the Qiagen OneStep RT-PCR kit, and was followed by a second round of multiplex PCR, then size selection and purification. Using fastp trimming at Q25 and MiXCR clonotype assembly, TCRdb reanalyzed the public sequencing data and kept in-frame beta chains. Rows with one shared CDR3 protein collapse into an entry with the most common genes and DNA. The sample has approximately 1.2 million distinct CDR3 sequences on record, about two fifths of them singletons. The ten most abundant clones make up approximately 10% of the sample.

Material: peripheral blood or thyroid tissue (not recorded which). All receptors come from an adult man with Graves' hyperthyroidism.

The table lists this clonotype with a count of one. The chain joins TRBV9 to TRBJ2-5; 13 nucleotides agree with TRBD2. Germline trimming cut 5 bases from V and 2 bases from J; bases unmatched to any gene: 6. CDR1 is SGDLS and CDR2 is YYNGEE in the germline V gene. The CDR3 is made up of 16 amino acids. CDR3 sequence reads: CASSIGTSGNQETQYF. The CDR3 nucleotides read TGTGCCAGCAGTATCGGGACTAGCGGGAATCAAGAGACCCAGTACTTC. The variable domain in full, with the rest retrieved from reference TRBV9 and TRBJ2-5, is DSGVTQTPKHLITATGQRVTLRCSPRSGDLSVYWYQQSLDQGLQFLIQYYNGEERAKGNILERFSAQQFPDLHSELNLSSLELGDSALYFCASSIGTSGNQETQYFGPGTRLLVL.

This clonotype was seen a single time. The chain carries TRBV19 and TRBJ2-2; tentatively, D is TRBD1 or TRBD2 (6 bases each). Germline values: CDR1 LNHDA, CDR2 SQIVND (reference sequence). The CDR3 is 18 amino acids. Trimming cost V 0 bases and J 4 bases, with 18 bases left between them. The CDR3 reads CASSIDLWGASGTGELFF. CDR3 coding DNA: TGTGCCAGTAGTATAGATCTGTGGGGGGCTAGTGGCACCGGGGAGCTGTTTTTT.

This clonotype was picked up a small number of times. This chain connects TRBV7-8 to TRBJ2-7; 14 positions agree with TRBD2. CDR1 SGHVS and CDR2 FQNEAQ come from the germline V gene. The CDR3 is 18 amino acids. The junction had 11 bases not matched to a gene; V was cut back by 3 bases and J by 4 bases. The CDR3 loop is CASSFRLAGGPESYEQYF. The CDR3 DNA reads as TGTGCCAGCAGCTTCCGACTAGCGGGAGGGCCTGAATCGTACGAGCAGTACTTC.

This chain joins TRBV4-1 and TRBJ1-1, with TRBD1 matching 7 bases. CDR3 length: 18 residues. CDR1 and CDR2 (germline): MGHRA, YSYEKL. J gave up 3 bases and V 4 bases, and 17 bases lay outside the gene matches. Here the CDR3 DNA reads TGCGCCAGCAGCCCGCTGACAGGGATCGACTTTACGGACACTGAAGCTTTCTTT. It codes for CASSPLTGIDFTDTEAFF.

The genes are TRBV7-7 and TRBJ2-5, with 9 nucleotides matching TRBD2. This CDR3 has 17 amino acids. The germline V gene encodes CDR1 SSHAT and CDR2 FNYEAQ (reference sequence). With V trimmed by 6 bases and J by 2 bases, 13 bases remained unmatched. The CDR3 is CASSYPRASGEQETQYF. The DNA for the CDR3 is TGTGCCAGCAGTTACCCCCGGGCTAGCGGGGAACAAGAGACCCAGTACTTC. Supplemented by reference TRBV7-7 and TRBJ2-5, the full variable domain reads GAGVSQSPRYKVTKRGQDVTLRCDPISSHATLYWYQQALGQGPEFLTYFNYEAQPDKSGLPSDRFSAERPEGSISTLTIQRTEQRDSAMYRCASSYPRASGEQETQYFGPGTRLLVL.

This clonotype occurred a few times. The chain has TRBV5-1 and TRBJ1-4; D unclear. V lost 0 bases and J 5 bases, leaving 14 bases between the germline ends. CDR1 is SGHRS, CDR2 YFSETQ, per germline. This CDR3 is 16 amino acids long. As DNA, the CDR3 is TGCGCCAGCAGCTTGGATTTTCAGAGAACGAATGAAAAACTGTTTTTT. Protein product: CASSLDFQRTNEKLFF.

A remark on this clonotype: A single base separates this from a much larger clone, so it may be a read error. V and J are TRBV2 and TRBJ2-7; TRBD2 agrees at 11 bases. Germline loops: CDR1 SNHLY, CDR2 FYNNEI. The CDR3 has 15 amino acids. The CDR3 here is CASSDPGLAVYGQYF. In DNA, the CDR3 is TGTGCCAGCAGTGACCCGGGACTAGCGGTATACGGGCAGTACTTC.

This clonotype was seen ten or more times. The chain links TRBV6-2 or TRBV6-3 to TRBJ1-5, with a tentative D call TRBD1 (5 bases). Looked up from germline, CDR1 is MNHEY and CDR2 is SVGEGT. CDR3 length: 13 residues. V gave up 2 bases and J gave up 5 bases, with 7 bases separating them. The CDR3 reads CASSYPGDQPQHF. The CDR3 DNA reads as TGTGCCAGCAGTTACCCGGGGGATCAGCCCCAGCATTTT.

The chain links TRBV15 to TRBJ1-1; D might be TRBD1 (6 bases). The CDR3 spans 14 residues. CDR1 LNHNV and CDR2 YYDKDF come from the germline V gene (reference sequence). V lost 3 bases and J 7 bases, leaving 15 bases between the germline ends. CDR3 bases: TGTGCCACCAGCAGGGGCAGGGGACCGAATGAAGCTTTCTTT. It codes for CATSRGRGPNEAFF.

The rearrangement links TRBV6-6 to TRBJ2-2; 9 bases line up with TRBD2. The germline V gene has CDR1 MNHNY and CDR2 SVGAGI (reference sequence). This CDR3 spans 15 amino acids. The J segment lost 5 bases and the V segment lost 7 bases, leaving 8 bases of the junction unmatched. The CDR3 nucleotides read TGTGCCAGCAACCGTAGCGGGAGAGGTACCGGGGAGCTGTTTTTT. Its translation is CASNRSGRGTGELFF.

This clonotype was seen ten or more times. The chain has TRBV7-8 and TRBJ2-7, with 10 bases aligning to TRBD1. Germline V lookup: CDR1 SGHVS, CDR2 FQNEAQ. The CDR3 is 16 residues long. After removal of 5 bases from V and 0 bases from J, the junction contained 7 bases not matched to a gene. The CDR3 loop is CASSLRQGASSYEQYF. The CDR3 region has the DNA TGTGCCAGCAGCCTCCGACAGGGGGCGAGCTCCTACGAGCAGTACTTC.

The J gene is TRBJ1-5, the V gene TRBV9; D ambiguous. Germline lookup yields CDR1 SGDLS and CDR2 YYNGEE. The CDR3 runs 14 residues. V lost 0 bases and J 14 bases, leaving 18 bases between the germline ends. The CDR3 DNA reads as TGTGCCAGCAGCGTAGGGCGGACTAGTCTTTCCGAGCATTTT. Protein sequence: CASSVGRTSLSEHF.

This clonotype was observed at least ten times. The chain has TRBV19 and TRBJ1-5; D unclear. The V end lost 2 bases, the J end lost 5 bases, and 7 bases lay between the germline ends. The CDR3 loop spans 13 amino acids. The germline V gene has CDR1 LNHDA and CDR2 SQIVND (reference sequence). The CDR3: CASSIRRDQPQHF. The DNA of the CDR3 is TGTGCCAGTAGTATACGAAGGGATCAGCCCCAGCATTTT.

The CDR3 sequence is CASSQDGTSGRETQYF. As DNA, the CDR3 is TGCGCCAGCAGCCAAGATGGGACTAGCGGGAGAGAGACCCAGTACTTC. The rearrangement uses TRBV4-1 and TRBJ2-5, with TRBD2 matching over 14 bases. This CDR3 comprises 16 residues. Germline CDR1 reads MGHRA; CDR2 reads YSYEKL. J was trimmed by 4 bases and V by 0 bases; bases with no gene match: 1.

This clonotype occurred many times. CDR3 sequence (DNA): TGCAGTGCTAGAGGTTACGGGGTAAATCAGCCCCAGCATTTT. Its protein is CSARGYGVNQPQHF. The genes are TRBV20-1 and TRBJ1-5, with no clear D. Between the trimmed V and J ends, which lost 1 base and 4 bases, there was a span of 11 bases. This CDR3 contains 14 residues. CDR1 and CDR2 (germline): DFQATT, SNEGSKA (reference sequence).

This clonotype turned up a few times. V gene TRBV11-2 combines with J gene TRBJ1-1, with D maybe TRBD1 (5 bases). This CDR3 is 15 amino acids long. Germline V gene data show CDR1 as SGHAT and CDR2 as FQNNGV. Trimming shortened V by 2 bases and J by 1 base, and 11 bases separated the two germline ends. The CDR3 protein is CASSLWGDRNTEAFF. In DNA, the CDR3 is TGTGCCAGCAGCTTATGGGGTGACAGGAACACTGAAGCTTTCTTT.

The J gene is TRBJ2-6, the V gene TRBV5-6; 7 bases are a match to TRBD1. V dropped 2 bases and J dropped 0; count of bases not matched to a gene: 5. The V gene's germline CDR1 is SGHDT and CDR2 YYEEEE. CDR3 length: 17 amino acids. The CDR3: CASSLGSGGSGANVLTF. Written as DNA, the CDR3 is TGTGCCAGCAGCTTAGGATCAGGGGGCTCTGGGGCCAACGTCCTGACTTTC.

The V gene is TRBV29-1, the J gene TRBJ1-1, with a tentative D call TRBD1 (6 bases). Trimming removed 4 bases from V and 10 bases from J, with 19 bases in between. The CDR3 runs to 13 residues. Germline V gives CDR1 SQVTM, CDR2 ANQGSEA. CDR3 in amino acids: CSVVLGTFSGAFF. CDR3 DNA sequence: TGCAGCGTTGTCCTGGGGACATTTTCGGGAGCTTTCTTT.

As concerns this clonotype: A much larger clone differs by one base, so this may be a read error. V gene TRBV2 combines with J gene TRBJ2-2; a weak D match, TRBD2 (6 bases). Germline V CDR1 and CDR2: SNHLY, FYNNEI. The CDR3 has 15 amino acids. Here the CDR3 DNA reads TGTGTCAGCAGTGAATTACCGGGGGTCACCGGGGAGCTGTTTTTT. Residues: CVSSELPGVTGELFF.

The V call is TRBV12-3 or TRBV12-4, the J call TRBJ1-4; no clear D. V gave up 7 bases and J gave up 5 bases, with 8 bases separating them. The CDR3 has 12 residues. Here the CDR3 reads CASKAINEKLFF. CDR3 sequence (DNA): TGTGCCAGCAAAGCTATCAATGAAAAACTGTTTTTT.

This clonotype was recorded a few times. The V and J genes are TRBV7-8 and TRBJ2-7; TRBD1 matches at 7 bases. Losses at the gene ends were 2 bases for V and 3 bases for J; bases not matched to a gene: 10. CDR1 and CDR2 (germline): SGHVS, FQNEAQ. This CDR3 region has 16 residues. The CDR3 region has the DNA TGTGCCAGCAGCTTACCTACTACAGGGGAAGTCTACGAGCAGTACTTC. It translates to CASSLPTTGEVYEQYF. The whole variable domain, filled in from reference TRBV7-8 and TRBJ2-7, reads GAGVSQSPRYKVAKRGQDVALRCDPISGHVSLFWYQQALGQGPEFLTYFQNEAQLDKSGLPSDRFFAERPEGSVSTLKIQRTQQEDSAVYLCASSLPTTGEVYEQYFGPGTRLTVT.